This entry concerns a single TCR beta chain. Its cognate antigen is unknown. CD8+ and CD4+ T cells from blood underwent TCR beta sequencing. These data are taken from a study of CD8 T cells in Susac syndrome. RNA was extracted with the RNeasy kit, and a quantity of 0.5 to 1 ug was reverse transcribed using random hexamers. TCRdb recomputed calls from the immunoSEQ multiplex PCR reads with MiXCR, one row per CDR3 protein. The sample has about 80,000 distinct CDR3 sequences; 91% are singletons. Points from the study as a whole: As acknowledged by the study, its TCR sequencing and HLA analysis included a relatively small number of individuals.

This clonotype originated in a human donor with multiple sclerosis. Sequencing input: CD8+ T cells from PBMCs.

This CDR3 reads CASRSSENIQYF. The CDR3 nucleotides are TGTGCCAGCAGGTCGTCCGAAAACATTCAGTACTTC. The rearrangement uses TRBV12-3 or TRBV12-4 and TRBJ2-4; D is undetermined. Trimming took off 6 bases at V and 5 bases at J, with 8 bases between the two ends. The CDR3 length is 12 residues.